A single T cell receptor beta chain is shown here with its context. This receptor's antigen is unknown. No qualities accompany the bases; no much larger clone lies one base away. This entry comes from a study of blood T cell repertoires in COVID-19 (TCRdb year 2020). For context, the study as a whole: The collaborator samples originated in the United States, Italy and Spain and spanned the acute and convalescent phases of COVID-19. The prospective study material was composed of cDNA or gDNA derived from T cells, B-cell-depleted T cells, or PBMCs. Subjects who had been exposed to COVID-19, were actively infected with it, or had recovered from it provided the deeply sampled blood TCRbeta repertoires that made up the dataset. The repertoires were made available in a free public database intended to serve as a resource for research on the immune response to SARS-CoV-2. The samples were drawn from two sources: the first 160 participants of the ongoing ImmuneRACE study, and fewer than 1,500 subjects contributed by 6 global collaborators. The sample metadata nearly always contained a de-identified subject ID, COVID-19 status, age in years and sex. Where HLA class I and class II types were available, the types were taken from metadata supplied by the sample provider, not from assay-based typing.

Each collaborating institution followed its own protocols to collect whole blood in K2EDTA tubes. For TCRbeta analysis, collaborators shipped samples in one of three forms: frozen whole blood, isolated PBMCs, or DNA extracted from either of those sample types. General conclusions and limits of the study: Clinical and demographic metadata were provided uncurated, with the amount varying by source and participant.

The CDR3 covers 14 residues, taking in both the cysteine and the phenylalanine. This entry keeps only the CDR3 DNA: 42 bases, framed from base 1. The junction shows trimming of 0 bases on V and 2 bases on J, plus 8 bases between the germline ends. For CDR1 and CDR2, the germline V gene lists SGHRS and YFSETQ. TCRbeta CDR3 regions were amplified from genomic DNA by means of the immunoSEQ Assay, a bias-controlled multiplex PCR. Per the authors' processing: Nucleated cell counts per sample were estimated from amplification of reference gene primers within the assay. Sequence reads were collapsed and filtered to measure the absolute abundance of every unique TCRbeta CDR3 rearrangement. For each sample, productive Simpson clonality was calculated by taking the square root of Simpson's diversity index across productive rearrangements. TCRdb took over this immuneACCESS table, retaining in-frame rearrangements with V and J assigned. Such tables are incomplete; in checked studies, under half of the missing clones stem from an unresolved V gene, and the remainder is unexplained. That table supplies the V and J calls and clone size; D and trimming were determined from the DNA. The sample table records about 150,000 clones; roughly 85% of these occur just once. Roughly 2.6% of the sample is taken by the ten largest.

The chain couples TRBV5-1 to TRBJ1-2; matching of 6 bases hints at TRBD1 as the D gene. The sequencing input was peripheral blood. The sequence was collected from a human donor with acute or convalescent COVID-19. The donor label of this sample is uncertain. The DNA is as follows: TGCGCCAGCAGCTTGGTTGGGACAAACTATGGCTACACCTTC. Its protein product is CASSLVGTNYGYTF.